The rows below give T cell receptor beta chains drawn from one sample of a study of vaccination and CD4 T cells after COVID-19. For these receptors, no antigen is known. Each CDR3 protein is one row after TCRdb ran MiXCR on the PCR reads. The data show around 20,000 distinct CDR3 sequences, 44% seen once. The sequences come from CD4+ T cells from blood, cultured in vitro, collected before SARS-CoV-2 vaccination. These receptors were obtained from a human donor who had recovered from COVID-19. The CDR3 runs from the conserved cysteine through the conserved F or W. Fields, in order: CDR3 protein, CDR3 DNA, D gene, V gene, clone size, J gene. The D gene is left open where the match is weak. Some rows have no size entry. The others give once, few or many, or a class for an expanded clone.

CDR3aa: CSARDLSRQGGYTF; CDR3nt: TGCAGTGCTAGAGATTTGTCCAGACAGGGTGGCTACACCTTC; d_gene: TRBD1; v_gene: TRBV20-1; abundance: few; j_gene: TRBJ1-2
CDR3aa: CASSPDPNYGYTF; CDR3nt: TGTGCCAGCAGCCCCGACCCAAACTATGGCTACACCTTC; d_gene: -; v_gene: TRBV11-3; abundance: -; j_gene: TRBJ1-2
CDR3aa: CASSIYAAVQETQYF; CDR3nt: TGTGCCAGTAGTATATATGCGGCGGTCCAAGAGACCCAGTACTTC; d_gene: -; v_gene: TRBV19; abundance: -; j_gene: TRBJ2-5
CDR3aa: CSARPHRSTTNEKLFF; CDR3nt: TGCAGTGCTCGCCCCCATCGCAGTACAACTAATGAAAAACTGTTTTTT; d_gene: -; v_gene: TRBV20-1; abundance: few; j_gene: TRBJ1-4
CDR3aa: CASSMGPRGYTF; CDR3nt: TGTGCCAGCAGTATGGGACCACGGGGCTACACCTTC; d_gene: -; v_gene: TRBV28; abundance: few; j_gene: TRBJ1-2
CDR3aa: CASSLSNHPPGTEAFF; CDR3nt: TGTGCCAGCAGTTTATCGAACCACCCCCCGGGCACTGAAGCTTTCTTT; d_gene: -; v_gene: TRBV27; abundance: -; j_gene: TRBJ1-1
CDR3aa: CASNLLGQNSNQPQHF; CDR3nt: TGTGCCAGTAATTTGCTTGGACAGAATAGCAATCAGCCCCAGCATTTT; d_gene: -; v_gene: TRBV19; abundance: -; j_gene: TRBJ1-5
CDR3aa: CASSLAPPSGQETQYF; CDR3nt: TGTGCCAGCAGTTTAGCGCCGCCAAGCGGGCAAGAGACCCAGTACTTC; d_gene: -; v_gene: TRBV12-3/TRBV12-4; abundance: -; j_gene: TRBJ2-5
CDR3aa: CASSLARGNIQYF; CDR3nt: TGTGCCAGCAGCTTAGCGAGGGGAAACATTCAGTACTTC; d_gene: -; v_gene: TRBV7-8; abundance: few; j_gene: TRBJ2-4
CDR3aa: CASSFNTGKQPQHF; CDR3nt: TGTGCCAGCAGCTTCAACACAGGGAAACAGCCCCAGCATTTT; d_gene: -; v_gene: TRBV5-6; abundance: -; j_gene: TRBJ1-5
CDR3aa: CSASPSNTGELFF; CDR3nt: TGCAGTGCTAGCCCTTCGAACACCGGGGAGCTGTTTTTT; d_gene: -; v_gene: TRBV20-1; abundance: once; j_gene: TRBJ2-2
CDR3aa: CSATRVELAGALGPETQYF; CDR3nt: TGCAGTGCTACCCGCGTAGAACTAGCGGGGGCCCTTGGGCCGGAGACCCAGTACTTC; d_gene: TRBD2; v_gene: TRBV20-1; abundance: -; j_gene: TRBJ2-5
CDR3aa: CASSEDRVDSPLHF; CDR3nt: TGTGCCAGCAGTGAGGACAGGGTAGATTCACCCCTCCACTTT; d_gene: TRBD1; v_gene: TRBV6-1; abundance: -; j_gene: TRBJ1-6
CDR3aa: CASSNRGRFAGANVLTF; CDR3nt: TGTGCCAGCAGCAACAGGGGGCGCTTTGCTGGGGCCAACGTCCTGACTTTC; d_gene: -; v_gene: TRBV21-1; abundance: -; j_gene: TRBJ2-6
CDR3aa: CASSATGTGNTIYF; CDR3nt: TGTGCCAGCAGCGCGACAGGGACTGGAAACACCATATATTTT; d_gene: TRBD1; v_gene: TRBV7-8; abundance: -; j_gene: TRBJ1-3
CDR3aa: CASRAGNSNQPQHF; CDR3nt: TGTGCCAGCCGCGCTGGGAATAGCAATCAGCCCCAGCATTTT; d_gene: -; v_gene: TRBV6-2/TRBV6-3; abundance: few; j_gene: TRBJ1-5
CDR3aa: CATSRDPRRGESEKLFF; CDR3nt: TGTGCCACCAGCAGAGATCCCAGGCGGGGGGAGTCGGAAAAACTGTTTTTT; d_gene: -; v_gene: TRBV15; abundance: -; j_gene: TRBJ1-4
CDR3aa: CASSLGAFGNTIYF; CDR3nt: TGTGCCAGCAGCTTAGGAGCGTTCGGAAACACCATATATTTT; d_gene: -; v_gene: TRBV7-9; abundance: -; j_gene: TRBJ1-3
CDR3aa: CASSLDTPEGFNYGYTF; CDR3nt: TGTGCCAGCAGCTTGGACACCCCGGAGGGATTTAACTATGGCTACACCTTC; d_gene: -; v_gene: TRBV7-2; abundance: few; j_gene: TRBJ1-2
CDR3aa: CAWSPGAPNYGYTF; CDR3nt: TGTGCCTGGAGTCCCGGTGCCCCGAACTATGGCTACACCTTC; d_gene: -; v_gene: TRBV30; abundance: -; j_gene: TRBJ1-2
CDR3aa: CSARKLAGPYEQYF; CDR3nt: TGCAGTGCTAGAAAGCTAGCGGGACCCTACGAGCAGTACTTC; d_gene: TRBD2; v_gene: TRBV20-1; abundance: once; j_gene: TRBJ2-7
CDR3aa: CASSRTGAGNTIYF; CDR3nt: TGTGCCAGCAGCCGGACAGGGGCGGGAAACACCATATATTTT; d_gene: TRBD1; v_gene: TRBV6-1; abundance: few; j_gene: TRBJ1-3
CDR3aa: CASSYSPPGRFNEQFF; CDR3nt: TGTGCCAGCAGTTACTCACCACCCGGACGGTTCAATGAGCAGTTCTTC; d_gene: -; v_gene: TRBV6-5; abundance: -; j_gene: TRBJ2-1
CDR3aa: CASSSPGLARSYEQYF; CDR3nt: TGTGCCAGTAGTTCCCCGGGACTAGCGAGATCTTACGAGCAGTACTTC; d_gene: TRBD2; v_gene: TRBV19; abundance: few; j_gene: TRBJ2-7
CDR3aa: CSARSGANTDTQYF; CDR3nt: TGCAGTGCTAGAAGTGGGGCAAACACAGATACGCAGTATTTT; d_gene: -; v_gene: TRBV20-1; abundance: -; j_gene: TRBJ2-3